This T cell receptor beta chain was identified in a study of shared clonotypes between healthy human individuals. Study observations and caveats: Only a few donors were included, so the genetic and exposure-history diversity represented was limited.

Positively selected for CCR7, the CD45RO-negative cells used as naive CD8 cells excluded terminally differentiated effector memory CD45RA+ cells. Trimming cost V 0 bases and J 1 base, with 10 bases left between them. CDR1 is SGDLS and CDR2 is YYNGEE in the germline V gene. The CDR3 covers 16 residues. To note about this clone: The antigen is undetermined.

Sequenced by immunoSEQ multiplex PCR; TCRdb stores in-frame clones only, minus some. The repertoire holds about 1.9 million clones, with around 95% as singletons. The material sequenced was naive CD8+ T cells from PBMCs. The chain carries TRBV9 and TRBJ2-2; a weak D match, TRBD1 (5 bases). The clonotype comes from a man between 18 and 29 years old in good health. Some clones in this sample may be carry-over from other donors' samples. CDR3 in DNA: TGTGCCAGCAGCGTAGCGGCAGGGCAGAACACCGGGGAGCTGTTTTTT. This codes for CASSVAAGQNTGELFF. The full variable domain, in which reference TRBV9 and TRBJ2-2 provide the parts outside the CDR3, is DSGVTQTPKHLITATGQRVTLRCSPRSGDLSVYWYQQSLDQGLQFLIQYYNGEERAKGNILERFSAQQFPDLHSELNLSSLELGDSALYFCASSVAAGQNTGELFFGEGSRLTVL.